This TCR beta chain was obtained from a study of beta chain features in type 1 diabetes. CDR3 length equals 13 residues. The V and J ends lost 5 bases and 3 bases respectively, with 9 bases between them. From germline, CDR1 is SGHAT and CDR2 FQNNGV. Every bit of the isolated RNA underwent reverse transcription, so sequencing read expressed TCRB transcripts. Using immunoSEQ multiplex PCR, the repertoire was profiled, and TCRdb retains in-frame clones only, with some absent. The repertoire holds a few hundred thousand clones, with roughly 17% as singletons. Study findings and constraints: Among type 1 diabetes patients, VDJ junctions had fewer insertions and more deletions. For patients, the naive, central memory and Treg TCRB repertoires appeared more alike than for healthy donors. All four CD4+ subsets of Type 1 diabetes patients contained TCRB CDR3s that were moderately but significantly shorter.

A single heparinised draw of around 110 mL on average was taken per donor. Using CD45RO/CCR7/CD25/CD127/CD95/CD27, CD4+ naive, central memory, regulatory and stem cell-like memory cells were sorted. This clone has more than one count but fewer than ten. Antigen specificity is unknown. This sample also contains other DNA sequences that code for the same CDR3. The sequence came from a man aged 25 to 40 with type 1 diabetes. This rearrangement joins TRBV11-2 to TRBJ2-3; D ambiguous. The sample comprised naive CD4+ T cells from blood. The CDR3, as DNA: TGTGCCAGCAGCCTCGGACGGACAGATACGCAGTATTTT. This encodes CASSLGRTDTQYF. Full variable domain (missing parts from reference TRBV11-2 and TRBJ2-3): EAGVAQSPRYKIIEKRQSVAFWCNPISGHATLYWYQQILGQGPKLLIQFQNNGVVDDSQLPKDRFSAERLKGVDSTLKIQPAKLEDSAVYLCASSLGRTDTQYFGPGTRLTVL.